This TCR beta chain was captured in a study of T cells in tuberculosis (dated by TCRdb to the late 2010s). With regard to the full study: To characterize T cells specific for the mycobacterial lipid antigen glucose monomycolate (GMM), the study used CD1B tetramers together with high-throughput TCR immunosequencing. In a South African clinical cohort, IGRA-negative adolescents, IGRA-positive adolescents with latent tuberculosis and adults with active tuberculosis were compared, with under 13 people in each group. PBMC from active tuberculosis patients were archived either before standard anti-tuberculosis treatment began or within 7 days of the start of that treatment.

This clone was observed once. No cognate antigen has been identified for it. Base qualities are not recorded, but no much larger clone differs from it by a single base. TCR libraries were generated with the immunoSEQ multiplex PCR assay, using TCR-beta and/or TCR-alpha/delta assays for each sample. The amplified TCR libraries were sequenced on the Illumina high-throughput platform. On the authors' methods: Clustering and dimensionality reduction relied on pairwise TCRdist distances among GMM-specific receptors from T cells that were either sorted ex vivo or expanded in vitro. Each clinical repertoire was assigned a mean NN-distance score, defined as the average TCRdist to the nearest 10% of tetramer-positive reference sequences. To compute GEM TCR motif frequency, the fraction of unique TCRs matching known GEM sequences by V/J usage and CDR3 length was calculated. Linear discriminant analysis with leave-one-out cross-validation, implemented in scikit-learn, was used to classify active tuberculosis. Not all clones reach the TCRdb copy of this immuneACCESS table, which keeps in-frame sequences only. Checked studies attribute under half of the gap to unresolved V genes and leave the rest unexplained. V, J and clone size derive from that table, while D and trimming were established from the DNA sequence. Recorded for this sample are approximately 31,000 clones; about 83% of them occurred a single time. The ten biggest clones cover roughly 5.2% of the sample.

The time point tag for this specimen amounts to: new active TB diagnosis, blood taken before or within 7 days of starting treatment. Patients with active tuberculosis were defined as newly diagnosed, HIV-seronegative South African adults aged 18 years or older. Active tuberculosis was confirmed by positive sputum smear microscopy and/or positive M. tuberculosis culture. Immunosequencing was performed on unsorted cryopreserved PBMC and covered about 100,000 T cells per clinical donor on average. The investigation overall reported the following: Smaller NN-distances were partly driven by shorter CDR3-alpha lengths in active tuberculosis patients, and statistical significance was not reached for the TCR-beta difference. An accuracy of roughly 90% (AUROC roughly 0.87) was reached by a classifier using the diverse GMM-specific repertoire, compared with approximately 70% accuracy when GEM motif frequencies were used. Compared with IGRA-negative controls, TCR-alpha repertoires from active tuberculosis had smaller mean NN-distances to GMM-specific TCRs, which suggests that these TCRs underwent clonal expansion. Which clinical samples got chosen depended on the availability of cryopreserved specimens, and the active tuberculosis cases were adults, whereas the controls were adolescents.

The CDR3 has 14 amino acids, counting the end cysteine and phenylalanine. CDR3 DNA only is kept here, 42 bases in frame from base 1. The germline V gene (reference sequence) provides CDR1 MNHEY and CDR2 SMNVEV. Between the V and J ends, shortened by 4 bases and 4 bases respectively, the junction contains 13 bases. This receptor was identified in an adult with tuberculosis. This specimen consisted of PBMCs, obtained at tuberculosis diagnosis. The rearranged segments are TRBV27 and TRBJ1-2, with the D gene not clear enough to name. Here the CDR3 is given as CASSSGSAFYGYTF. The DNA is as follows: TGTGCCAGCAGTTCAGGCAGTGCTTTCTATGGCTACACCTTC.